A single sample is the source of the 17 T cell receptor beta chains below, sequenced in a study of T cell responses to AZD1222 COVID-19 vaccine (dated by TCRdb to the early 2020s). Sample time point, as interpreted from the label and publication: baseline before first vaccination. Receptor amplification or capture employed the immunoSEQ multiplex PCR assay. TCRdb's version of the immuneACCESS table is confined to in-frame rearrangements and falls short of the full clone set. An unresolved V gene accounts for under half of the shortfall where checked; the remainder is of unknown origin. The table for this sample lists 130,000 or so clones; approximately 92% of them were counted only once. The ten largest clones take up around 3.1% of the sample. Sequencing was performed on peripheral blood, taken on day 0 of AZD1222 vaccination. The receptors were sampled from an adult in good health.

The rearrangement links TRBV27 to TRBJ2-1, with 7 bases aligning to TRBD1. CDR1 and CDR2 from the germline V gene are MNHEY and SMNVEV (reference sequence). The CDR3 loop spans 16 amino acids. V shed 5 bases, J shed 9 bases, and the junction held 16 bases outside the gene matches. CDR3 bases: TGTGCCAGCAGTCCAATCTTTGACAGGGCGGCCGGTGAGCAGTTCTTC. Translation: CASSPIFDRAAGEQFF.

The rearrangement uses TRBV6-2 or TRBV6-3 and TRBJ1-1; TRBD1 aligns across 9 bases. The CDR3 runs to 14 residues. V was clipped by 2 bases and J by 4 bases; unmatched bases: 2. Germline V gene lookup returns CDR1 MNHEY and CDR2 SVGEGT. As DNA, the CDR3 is TGTGCCAGCAGTTACACGACAGGGGGCACTGAAGCTTTCTTT. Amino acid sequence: CASSYTTGGTEAFF.

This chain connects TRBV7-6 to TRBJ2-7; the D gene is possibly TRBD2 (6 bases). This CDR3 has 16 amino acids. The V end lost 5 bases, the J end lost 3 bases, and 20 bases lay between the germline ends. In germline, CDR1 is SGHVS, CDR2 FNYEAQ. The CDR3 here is CASSEGEATGDYEQYF. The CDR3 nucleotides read TGTGCCAGCAGCGAAGGGGAGGCCACAGGAGACTACGAGCAGTACTTC.

The CDR3 spells CASSQVHAPSYEQYF. CDR3 sequence (DNA): TGCGCCAGCAGCCAAGTCCACGCCCCATCCTACGAGCAGTACTTC. J is TRBJ2-7 and V is TRBV4-3; D remains unclear. Germline V gene sequence: CDR1 LGHNA, CDR2 YSLEER. The CDR3 loop spans 15 amino acids. Trimming left V 1 base short and J 1 base short, with 11 bases between.

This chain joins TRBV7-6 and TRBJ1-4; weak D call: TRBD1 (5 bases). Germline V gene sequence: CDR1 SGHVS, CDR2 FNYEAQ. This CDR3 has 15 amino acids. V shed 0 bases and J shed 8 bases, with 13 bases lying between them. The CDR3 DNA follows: TGTGCCAGCAGCTTAGCGGCAGGGAGAATGGAAAAACTGTTTTTT. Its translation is CASSLAAGRMEKLFF.

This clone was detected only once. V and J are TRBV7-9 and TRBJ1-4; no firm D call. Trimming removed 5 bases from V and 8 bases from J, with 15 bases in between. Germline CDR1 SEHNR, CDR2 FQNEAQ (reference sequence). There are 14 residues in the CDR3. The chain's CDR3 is CASSPRTGREKLFF. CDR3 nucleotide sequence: TGTGCCAGCAGCCCACGGACCGGCCGGGAAAAACTGTTTTTT.

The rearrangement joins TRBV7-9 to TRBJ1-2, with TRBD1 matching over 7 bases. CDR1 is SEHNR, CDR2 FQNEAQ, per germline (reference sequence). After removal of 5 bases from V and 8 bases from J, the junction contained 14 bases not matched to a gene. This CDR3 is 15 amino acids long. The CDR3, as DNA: TGTGCCAGCAGCGCCTCCGGGACAGCGTCATACGGCTACACCTTC. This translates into CASSASGTASYGYTF.

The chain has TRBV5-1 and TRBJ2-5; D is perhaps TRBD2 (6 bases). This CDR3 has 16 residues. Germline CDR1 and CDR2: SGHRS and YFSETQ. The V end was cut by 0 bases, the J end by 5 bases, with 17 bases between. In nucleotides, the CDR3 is TGCGCCAGCAGCTTGGTTTCCCGGGGGATTAGGGAGACCCAGTACTTC. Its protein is CASSLVSRGIRETQYF.

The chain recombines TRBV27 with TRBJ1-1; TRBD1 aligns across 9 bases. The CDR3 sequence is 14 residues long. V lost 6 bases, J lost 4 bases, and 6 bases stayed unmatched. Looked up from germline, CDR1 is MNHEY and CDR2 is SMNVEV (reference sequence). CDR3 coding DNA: TGTGCCAGCAGCCACAGGACAGGGGCCACTGAAGCTTTCTTT. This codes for CASSHRTGATEAFF.

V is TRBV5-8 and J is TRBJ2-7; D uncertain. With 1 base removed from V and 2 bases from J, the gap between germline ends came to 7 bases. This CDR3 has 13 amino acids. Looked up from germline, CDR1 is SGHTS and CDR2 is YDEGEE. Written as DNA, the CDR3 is TGTGCCAGCAGCTTGTTTGCGCCCTACGAGCAGTACTTC. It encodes CASSLFAPYEQYF.

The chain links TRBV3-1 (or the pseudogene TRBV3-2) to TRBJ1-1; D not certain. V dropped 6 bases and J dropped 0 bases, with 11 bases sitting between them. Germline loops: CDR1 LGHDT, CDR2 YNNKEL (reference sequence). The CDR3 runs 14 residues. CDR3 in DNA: TGTGCCAGCAGACTAACCGGGATGAACACTGAAGCTTTCTTT. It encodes CASRLTGMNTEAFF.

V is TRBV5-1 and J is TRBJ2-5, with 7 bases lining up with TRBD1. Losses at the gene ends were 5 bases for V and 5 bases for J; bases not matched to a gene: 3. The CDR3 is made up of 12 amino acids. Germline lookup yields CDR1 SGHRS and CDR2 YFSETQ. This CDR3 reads CASRGTVETQYF. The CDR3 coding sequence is TGCGCCAGCAGGGGGACAGTGGAGACCCAGTACTTC. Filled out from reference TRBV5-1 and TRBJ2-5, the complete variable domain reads KAGVTQTPRYLIKTRGQQVTLSCSPISGHRSVSWYQQTPGQGLQFLFEYFSETQRNKGNFPGRFSGRQFSNSRSEMNVSTLELGDSALYLCASRGTVETQYFGPGTRLLVL.

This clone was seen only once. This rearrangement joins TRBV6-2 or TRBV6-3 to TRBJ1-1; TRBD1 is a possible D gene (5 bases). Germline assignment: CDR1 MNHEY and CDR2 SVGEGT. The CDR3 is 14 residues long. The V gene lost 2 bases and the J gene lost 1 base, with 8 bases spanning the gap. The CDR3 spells CASSYGGANTEAFF. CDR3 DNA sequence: TGTGCCAGCAGTTACGGGGGAGCGAACACTGAAGCTTTCTTT.

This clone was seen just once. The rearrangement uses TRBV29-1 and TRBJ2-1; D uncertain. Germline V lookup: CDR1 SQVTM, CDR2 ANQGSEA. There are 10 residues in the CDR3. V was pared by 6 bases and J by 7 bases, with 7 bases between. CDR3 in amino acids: CSVTTNEQFF. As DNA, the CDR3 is TGCAGCGTCACCACGAATGAGCAGTTCTTC.

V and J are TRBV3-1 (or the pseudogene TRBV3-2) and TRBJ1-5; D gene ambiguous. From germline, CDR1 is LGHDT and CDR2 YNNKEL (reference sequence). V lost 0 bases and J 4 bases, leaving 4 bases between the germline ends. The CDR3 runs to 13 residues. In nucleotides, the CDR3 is TGTGCCAGCAGCCAAGATTGGAATCAGCCCCAGCATTTT. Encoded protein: CASSQDWNQPQHF.

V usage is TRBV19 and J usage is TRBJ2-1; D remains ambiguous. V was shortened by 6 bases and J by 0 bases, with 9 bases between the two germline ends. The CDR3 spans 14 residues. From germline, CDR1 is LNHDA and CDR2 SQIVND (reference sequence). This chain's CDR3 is CASSPGSSYNEQFF. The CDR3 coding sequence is TGTGCCAGTAGCCCAGGAAGCTCCTACAATGAGCAGTTCTTC.

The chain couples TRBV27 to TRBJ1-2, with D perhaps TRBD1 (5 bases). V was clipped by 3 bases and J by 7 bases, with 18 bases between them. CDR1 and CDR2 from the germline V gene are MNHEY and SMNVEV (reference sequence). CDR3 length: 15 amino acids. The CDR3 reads CASSFRTPRASGYTF. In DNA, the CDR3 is TGTGCCAGCAGTTTCCGGACACCTCGGGCTAGTGGCTACACCTTC.